A selection of T cell receptor beta chains follows, all from one sample in a study of T cell responses to AZD1222 COVID-19 vaccine. The protocol was immunoSEQ multiplex PCR, while the TCRdb copy is restricted to in-frame clones and leaves out a portion. In the table there are about 140,000 clones, around nine tenths of which are singletons. This material consisted of peripheral blood, taken on day 0 of AZD1222 vaccination. The receptors were gathered from an adult in good health. Both conserved end residues are part of each CDR3.

CDR3 protein: CASSQTRTSGRGETQYF
J gene: TRBJ2-5
CDR3 length: 17
V gene: TRBV3-1/TRBV3-2

CDR3 protein: CASSAWDRGTGELFF
J gene: TRBJ2-2
CDR3 length: 15
V gene: TRBV7-6

CDR3 protein: CASSAPDRGNTIYF
J gene: TRBJ1-3
CDR3 length: 14
V gene: TRBV5-1

CDR3 protein: CASSLPKRKRNPRREAQHF
J gene: TRBJ1-5
CDR3 length: 19
V gene: TRBV7-9

CDR3 protein: CASSLELAGGGSGEQFF
J gene: TRBJ2-1
CDR3 length: 17
V gene: TRBV5-1

CDR3 protein: CASSLAAYRPNTEAFF
J gene: TRBJ1-1
CDR3 length: 16
V gene: TRBV7-2

CDR3 protein: CASSPRHRGSEAFF
J gene: TRBJ1-1
CDR3 length: 14
V gene: TRBV27

CDR3 protein: CASSQDRGGLGARDEQYF
J gene: TRBJ2-7
CDR3 length: 18
V gene: TRBV3-1/TRBV3-2

CDR3 protein: CASKGGGNQPQHF
J gene: TRBJ1-5
CDR3 length: 13
V gene: TRBV6-5

CDR3 protein: CASSNSGSPYNEQFF
J gene: TRBJ2-1
CDR3 length: 15
V gene: TRBV19

CDR3 protein: CASSSSNYGYTF
J gene: TRBJ1-2
CDR3 length: 12
V gene: TRBV12-3/TRBV12-4

CDR3 protein: CASSQSSGGRFRMETQYF
J gene: TRBJ2-5
CDR3 length: 18
V gene: TRBV4-2

CDR3 protein: CASTLGGAPPYNEQFF
J gene: TRBJ2-1
CDR3 length: 16
V gene: TRBV28

CDR3 protein: CASSGTSNQPQHF
J gene: TRBJ1-5
CDR3 length: 13
V gene: TRBV28

CDR3 protein: CASRALTPDRANYGYTF
J gene: TRBJ1-2
CDR3 length: 17
V gene: TRBV5-6

CDR3 protein: CASSEKREGLQRFF
J gene: TRBJ2-1
CDR3 length: 14
V gene: TRBV6-1

CDR3 protein: CASSGDISNQPQHF
J gene: TRBJ1-5
CDR3 length: 14
V gene: TRBV28

CDR3 protein: CASSGRDRGLEGYTF
J gene: TRBJ1-2
CDR3 length: 15
V gene: TRBV4-1

CDR3 protein: CASSPGRFEQFF
J gene: TRBJ2-1
CDR3 length: 12
V gene: TRBV18

CDR3 protein: CASSFGLGEGYEQFF
J gene: TRBJ2-1
CDR3 length: 15
V gene: TRBV7-3

CDR3 protein: CASSPLAGVNNEQFF
J gene: TRBJ2-1
CDR3 length: 15
V gene: TRBV18

CDR3 protein: CASSIESVEAFQQEKLFF
J gene: TRBJ1-4
CDR3 length: 18
V gene: TRBV19

CDR3 protein: CASSSTPGGSRTQYF
J gene: TRBJ2-5
CDR3 length: 15
V gene: TRBV5-6

CDR3 protein: CAWNTYNQPQHF
J gene: TRBJ1-5
CDR3 length: 12
V gene: TRBV30

CDR3 protein: CASSVIWTSGSSEQFF
J gene: TRBJ2-1
CDR3 length: 16
V gene: TRBV27

CDR3 protein: CASSLSPLEQFF
J gene: TRBJ2-1
CDR3 length: 12
V gene: TRBV5-4